Here is one T cell receptor beta chain with its context. The data stem from a study of blood T cell repertoires in COVID-19. Study information: Some COVID-19 samples were acute and others convalescent; all came from the United States, Italy and Spain. PBMCs, B-cell-depleted T cells, or T cells provided the cDNA or gDNA that made up the material.

Germline V gene sequence: CDR1 LGHNT, CDR2 FRNRAP. The CDR3 spans 16 residues. Trimming took 1 base from V and 3 from J; bases not matched to a gene: 4. How the authors handled the data: Reference gene primer amplification in the assay estimated nucleated cell counts. TCRdb keeps only in-frame clones here, not all; method: immunoSEQ multiplex PCR. V, J and clone size derive from that table, while D and trimming were established from the DNA sequence. The data hold over 50,000 clones, with 70% to 90% observed a single time. The chain employs TRBV12-5 and TRBJ1-5; 9 bases match TRBD1. This TCR was sampled from a man aged 55 to 70 with acute or convalescent COVID-19. The material sequenced was peripheral blood. The CDR3 sequence: CASGLGQGVINQPQHF. The CDR3 DNA reads TGTGCTAGTGGTTTGGGACAGGGGGTAATCAATCAGCCCCAGCATTTT.